This is a list of T cell receptor beta chains from one sample in a study of cytomegalovirus exposure and HLA in healthy donors. Only in-frame clones appear in the TCRdb table, and some are missing; sequencing was by immunoSEQ multiplex PCR. The profile shows 130,000 or so clones, more than 60% of them singletons. Sequences were obtained from PBMCs. The source is a female donor in good health and CMV-seronegative. Each CDR3 is given with its conserved first and last residue. Fields, in order: J gene, V gene, CDR3 protein.

TRBJ2-3	TRBV5-1	CASSSDPGGTDTQYF
TRBJ2-5	TRBV5-1	CASSQDRGHLQETQYF
TRBJ1-2	TRBV7-9	CSSSLEGAHGYTF
TRBJ2-1	TRBV6-1	CASSGETSGSVTYNEQFF
TRBJ2-3	TRBV11-3	CASSSLGLAEPSTDTQYF
TRBJ2-5	TRBV5-1	CASSLPSGGAGEQYF
TRBJ2-1	TRBV30	CAWSAGTGLGNEQFF
TRBJ1-5	TRBV2	CASSVGSDQPQHF
TRBJ2-1	TRBV28	CASRPGAGVSYNEQFF
TRBJ2-7	TRBV19	CASTSRGGEQYF
TRBJ1-1	TRBV5-4	CASSLARNTEAFF
TRBJ1-1	TRBV9	CASSAEMTGNTEAFF
TRBJ1-6	TRBV6-6	CASSHYSPLHF
TRBJ2-7	TRBV7-2	CASSLRGSGGEEQYF
TRBJ2-1	TRBV6-5	CASSWTGDNPYNEQFF
TRBJ2-3	TRBV4-1	CASSQAQLAGGSNTQYF
TRBJ1-2	TRBV5-1	CASSSPGQADPSYGYTF
TRBJ1-1	TRBV27	CASERAGQNTEAFF
TRBJ1-1	TRBV4-2	CASSQAKTGGTEAFF
TRBJ2-4	TRBV5-6	CASRKTGEGAKNIQYF
TRBJ2-3	TRBV14	CASSQDVRAAEGPTDTQYF
TRBJ2-7	TRBV6-1	CASSRDRGYEQYF
TRBJ2-1	TRBV6-1	CASFTPNNEQFF
TRBJ2-7	TRBV11-2	CASSLGGGGRVNEQYF
TRBJ2-7	TRBV9	CASSVGGETYEQYF
TRBJ2-1	TRBV10-1	CASSPGMANEQFF
TRBJ2-4	TRBV5-4	CASSRDRNIQYF
TRBJ2-7	TRBV6-5	CASSEIGTDYEQYF
TRBJ1-1	TRBV5-1	CASYRNAGQPNTEAFF
TRBJ2-7	TRBV5-1	CASSFFPGDEQYF
TRBJ2-5	TRBV7-7	CASSFGQAQETQYF
TRBJ1-6	TRBV5-1	CASSLRRQDNNSPLHF
TRBJ2-1	TRBV6-1	CASSVAAGGATNEQFF
TRBJ2-7	TRBV25-1	CASGFIYEQYF
TRBJ1-2	TRBV25-1	CASLQGGYGYTF
NA	TRBV4-1	CASSPGYEQYF
TRBJ2-7	TRBV5-6	CASTMTGAYEQYF
TRBJ2-3	TRBV27	CASSFLSPSTDTQYF
TRBJ1-5	TRBV6-6	CASSSGGNQPQHF
TRBJ2-3	TRBV9	CASSVEASPTDTQYF
TRBJ2-5	TRBV18	CASSGLAGAIQETQYF
TRBJ2-1	TRBV4-1	CASSLTTSSSYNEQFF
TRBJ2-1	TRBV9	CASSVVETSGRLEQFF
TRBJ2-1	TRBV11-2	CASSLGLATNEQFF
TRBJ2-7	TRBV7-9	CASSLDRDASYEQYF
TRBJ1-4	TRBV6-6	CASSYFSGHRGEKLFF
TRBJ2-2	TRBV5-6	CASSPTGGLNTGELFF
NA	TRBV9	CASSVGGGRSYEQYF
TRBJ2-3	TRBV20-1	CSPLGDTQYF